The sequence of this T cell receptor (beta chain) was determined in a study of cytomegalovirus exposure and HLA in healthy donors. Study information: Among the approximately 380 donors who were genotyped, approximately 84% fell in the genetic ancestry cluster that is associated with self-reported Caucasian donors.

The CDR3 extends over 17 amino acids. Germline V gene lookup returns CDR1 LNHDA and CDR2 SQIVND (reference sequence). The ends lost 2 bases at V and 4 bases at J; junction bases unmatched: 11. In the PCR, 60 Vbeta and 13 Jbeta primers were used. Sequenced by immunoSEQ multiplex PCR; TCRdb stores in-frame clones only, minus some. This table has about 170,000 clones, around 79% appearing once. Healthy people donating bone marrow made up the donors. Study-level findings and limits: As a later analysis revealed, most CMV-associated TCR beta chains appeared HLA-restricted.

Worth noting for this clone: Its cognate antigen is unknown.

This sequence joins TRBV19 and TRBJ1-5; TRBD1 agrees at 7 bases. This sequence originates from a woman between 50 and 59 years old in good health and CMV-seropositive. The sample was PBMCs. CDR3 loop: CASSISPRTGDNQPQHF. The CDR3 DNA reads TGTGCCAGTAGTATATCACCCCGGACAGGAGATAATCAGCCCCAGCATTTT.